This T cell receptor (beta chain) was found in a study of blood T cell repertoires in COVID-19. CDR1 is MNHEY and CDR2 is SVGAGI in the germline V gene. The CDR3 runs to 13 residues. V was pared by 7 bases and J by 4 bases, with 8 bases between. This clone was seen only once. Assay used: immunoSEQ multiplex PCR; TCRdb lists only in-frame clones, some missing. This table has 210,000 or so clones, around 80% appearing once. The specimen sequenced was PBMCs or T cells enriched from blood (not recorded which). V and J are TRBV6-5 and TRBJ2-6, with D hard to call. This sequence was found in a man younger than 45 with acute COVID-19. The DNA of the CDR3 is TGTGCCAGCACCACTTACGGGGCCAACGTCCTGACTTTC. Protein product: CASTTYGANVLTF.